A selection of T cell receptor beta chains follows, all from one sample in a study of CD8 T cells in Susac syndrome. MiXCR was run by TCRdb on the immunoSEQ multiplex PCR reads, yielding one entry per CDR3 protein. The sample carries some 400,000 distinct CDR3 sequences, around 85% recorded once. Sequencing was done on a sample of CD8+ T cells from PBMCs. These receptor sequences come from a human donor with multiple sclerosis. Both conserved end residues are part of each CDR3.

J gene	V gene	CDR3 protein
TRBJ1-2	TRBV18	CASSPPFGRTNYGYTF
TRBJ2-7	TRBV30	CAWTRTGVVYEQYF
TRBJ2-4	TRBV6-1	CASRIPGTSIQYF
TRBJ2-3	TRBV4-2	CASSQESGSTDTQYF
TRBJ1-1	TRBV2	CATAELHTEAFF
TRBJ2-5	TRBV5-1	CASSFPEDQETQYF
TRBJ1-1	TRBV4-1	CASSQENRLGTEAFF
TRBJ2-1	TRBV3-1	CASSQEGLAQDNEQFF
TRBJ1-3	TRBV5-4	CASSLLGSGNTIYF
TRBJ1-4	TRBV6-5	CASSYQGASNEKLFF
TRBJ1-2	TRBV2	CASSEIGRADYGYTF
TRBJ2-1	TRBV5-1	CASSLVSSGDEQFF
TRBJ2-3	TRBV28	CASSLPERGGTDTQYF
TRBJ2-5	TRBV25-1	CASSERVEGPKTQYF
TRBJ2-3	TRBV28	CASSLTGEGGTDTQYF
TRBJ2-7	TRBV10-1	CASSEKGVLEQYF
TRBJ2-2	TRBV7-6	CASSPGTSHTGELFF
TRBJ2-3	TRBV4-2	CASSLGLRGTASTDTQYF
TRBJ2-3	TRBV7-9	CASSYPGLAADTQYF
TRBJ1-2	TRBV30	CAWSAGGGPYGYTF
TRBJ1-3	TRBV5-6	CASSPWQGGNTIYF
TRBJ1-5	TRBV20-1	CSAQTGGLVQPQHF
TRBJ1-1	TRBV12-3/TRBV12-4	CASTYRVDTEAFF
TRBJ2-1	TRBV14	CASSQGRGYNEQFF
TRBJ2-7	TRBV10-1	CASKNPYEQYF
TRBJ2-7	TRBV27	CASSSGQGRYTYEQYF
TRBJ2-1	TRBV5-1	CASSQRLDEQFF
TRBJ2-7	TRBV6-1	CASSGGAYEQYF
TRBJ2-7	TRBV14	CASSQWQDNYEQYF
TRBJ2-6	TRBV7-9	CASSDKQGAGANVLTF
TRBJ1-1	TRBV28	CASSLFRGQKNTEAFF
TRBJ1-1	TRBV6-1	CASSPTTGTTGNTEAFF
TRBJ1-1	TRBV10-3	CAISGTGGGEAFF
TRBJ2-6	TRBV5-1	CASSLGQNVAGANVLTF
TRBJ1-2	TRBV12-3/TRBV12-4	CASSQRTVVGRDYGYTF
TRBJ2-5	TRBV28	CASSLVSQETQYF
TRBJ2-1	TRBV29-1	CSVVGASSYNEQFF
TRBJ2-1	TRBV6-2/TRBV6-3	CASSWGLAGANEQFF
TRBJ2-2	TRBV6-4	CASSDSTNGELFF
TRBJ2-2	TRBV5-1	CASSLDTPGGELFF
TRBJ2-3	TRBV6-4	CASSETGDGTDTQYF
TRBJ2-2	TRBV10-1	CASSQGAPTGELFF
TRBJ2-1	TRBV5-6	CASSYKTGRDEQFF
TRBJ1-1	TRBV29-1	CSDGGGVKSEAFF